Sequencing of this TCR beta chain was carried out in a study of blood T cell repertoires in COVID-19 (dated by TCRdb to about 2020). The study in broad terms: Samples covering the acute and convalescent phases of COVID-19 were provided by collaborators in the United States, Italy and Spain. Where HLA class I and class II types were available, the types were taken from metadata supplied by the sample provider, not from assay-based typing. Subjects who had been exposed to COVID-19, were actively infected with it, or had recovered from it provided the deeply sampled blood TCRbeta repertoires that made up the dataset. The samples were drawn from the first 160 participants of the ongoing ImmuneRACE study and from some 1,300 subjects provided by 6 global collaborators. The repertoires were made available in a free public database intended to serve as a resource for research on the immune response to SARS-CoV-2. Sample metadata almost always included a de-identified subject ID, COVID-19 status, age in years and sex. The material from the prospective study consisted of cDNA or gDNA derived from T cells, B-cell-depleted T cells, or PBMCs. The study at large found these results: How much clinical and demographic metadata was included differed by source and by participant, and the metadata was provided uncurated.

The immunoSEQ Assay, a bias-controlled multiplex PCR, was used to amplify TCRbeta CDR3 regions from genomic DNA. Per the authors' processing: Within the assay, amplification of reference gene primers was used to estimate how many nucleated cells each sample contained. Sequence reads were collapsed and filtered to measure the absolute abundance of every unique TCRbeta CDR3 rearrangement. For each sample, productive Simpson clonality was calculated as the square root of Simpson's diversity index over productive rearrangements. TCRdb provides this immuneACCESS table in a form limited to in-frame rearrangements. Some clones are lacking; in checked studies, under half of them reflect an unresolved V gene, and why the rest are absent is not known. Clonal size and the V and J genes are those of that table, whereas D and trimming came from the DNA. For this sample there are 70,000 or so clones; roughly 89% appear just once. 0.55% to 0.75% of the sample belongs to the ten largest clones.

The germline V gene provides CDR1 SNHLY and CDR2 FYNNEI. The CDR3 has 15 amino acids, counting the end cysteine and phenylalanine. Only the CDR3 DNA stays, 45 bases, in frame from base 1. At the junction V is shortened by 6 bases and J by 0 bases, with 14 bases in between. This clone was seen a handful of times. Its antigen remains undetermined. No much larger clonotype is one base removed from it; base qualities were not supplied. Whole blood was collected in K2EDTA tubes by collaborating institutions according to the institutions' own protocols. For TCRbeta analysis, collaborators shipped samples in one of three forms: frozen whole blood, isolated PBMCs, or DNA extracted from either of those sample types.

The receptor chain draws on TRBV2 and TRBJ1-2; matching of 6 bases hints at TRBD1 as the D gene. Sequenced: peripheral blood. The source is a man between 60 and 75 years old with acute or convalescent COVID-19. The DNA sequence is as follows: TGTGCCAGCAGGGGGAGGGACACAGCTAACTATGGCTACACCTTC. Translated, it reads CASRGRDTANYGYTF. The CDR3, completed at both ends by the reference TRBV2 and TRBJ1-2 genes, gives the full variable domain EPEVTQTPSHQVTQMGQEVILRCVPISNHLYFYWYRQILGQKVEFLVSFYNNEISEKSEIFDDQFSVERPDGSNFTLKIRSTKLEDSAMYFCASRGRDTANYGYTFGSGTRLTVV.